These 22 T cell receptor beta chains were sequenced from one sample in a study of human T cells and chemical hapten exposure (dated by TCRdb to the early 2020s). The time point label for this specimen denotes: patch test 1, 2 weeks after DPC sensitization. The sample's treatment or condition, from its label and the paper: therapeutic diphenylcyclopropenone sensitization with weekly scalp DPC. Receptor amplification or capture employed RACE. Sequenced using a NextSeq 500. In-frame beta chains were kept once TCRdb had trimmed the public reads at Q25 with fastp and called clones with MiXCR. One record per CDR3 amino acid sequence lists the most common genes and DNA. In this sample the table shows some 180,000 distinct CDR3 sequences, around 20% of which occur a single time. About 6.7% of the sample is in the top ten clones. This specimen consisted of whole blood, obtained in connection with sensitization to the hapten diphenylcyclopropenone (DPC). The receptors derive from a woman aged 45-59 years with alopecia areata. Some clones in this sample may be carry-over from other donors' samples.

This clonotype has a handful of counts. The rearrangement links TRBV21-1 to TRBJ1-2. TRBV21-1 is labeled a pseudogene. The CDR3 loop spans 15 amino acids. The CDR3 is CASSRGSRTVYGYTF. CDR3 coding DNA: TGTGCCAGCAGCAGGGGTTCCAGGACGGTCTATGGCTACACCTTC.

The chain employs TRBV20-1 and TRBJ1-1, with D uncertain. Deletions cut 6 bases from V and 5 bases from J, with 16 bases between. The CDR3 covers 13 residues. Germline V lookup: CDR1 DFQATT, CDR2 SNEGSKA (reference sequence). This CDR3 is CSAPVGRETEAFF. The CDR3 DNA reads as TGCAGTGCCCCGGTCGGACGGGAGACTGAAGCTTTCTTT.

The V gene is TRBV7-9, the J gene TRBJ2-7, with a tentative D call TRBD2 (6 bases). Trimming stripped 0 bases from V and 0 bases from J, with 15 bases between. Germline values: CDR1 SEHNR, CDR2 FQNEAQ (reference sequence). The CDR3 is 17 residues long. In DNA, the CDR3 is TGTGCCAGCAGCTTAGCGGTAGGACTACCCAGCTCCTACGAGCAGTACTTC. As protein: CASSLAVGLPSSYEQYF.

The rearrangement uses TRBV7-9 and TRBJ2-7; TRBD1 aligns across 9 bases. The CDR3 spans 15 residues. CDR1 SEHNR and CDR2 FQNEAQ come from the germline V gene (reference sequence). Trimming cost V 4 bases and J 3 bases; bases outside gene matches: 7. DNA of the CDR3: TGTGCCAGCAGCTCCACAGGGGGCAAGGGCTACGAGCAGTACTTC. Protein product: CASSSTGGKGYEQYF.

Many counts were recorded for this clonotype. J is TRBJ2-7 and V is TRBV5-5; 11 bases fit TRBD2. Germline-derived CDR1 and CDR2 are SGHKS and YYEKEE (reference sequence). The CDR3 extends over 16 amino acids. The junction had 6 bases not matched to a gene; V was cut back by 3 bases and J by 1 base. The CDR3 nucleotides are TGTGCCAGCAGCTCCCCCACTAGCGGGAGTTCCTACGAGCAGTACTTC. Protein product: CASSSPTSGSSYEQYF.

This clonotype was found a few times. The chain links TRBV2 to TRBJ1-1; D is perhaps TRBD1 (5 bases). V lost 6 bases to trimming and J lost 4 bases, with 18 bases between them. The CDR3 is 15 residues long. Germline V gives CDR1 SNHLY, CDR2 FYNNEI. The CDR3 coding sequence is TGTGCCAGCAGCCAGGGCCCGGGGAGAATCACTGAAGCTTTCTTT. This translates into CASSQGPGRITEAFF.

Comment on this clonotype: A junction boundary mismatches the germline segment, possibly from a read error. The chain employs TRBV7-9 and TRBJ2-7; 12 positions match TRBD2. Looked up from germline, CDR1 is SEHNR and CDR2 is FQNEAQ (reference sequence). CDR3 length: 15 amino acids. This CDR3 is CASSTRLAGARTMNF. The DNA of the CDR3 is TGTGCCAGCAGCACGAGACTAGCGGGAGCAAGAACTATGAACTTC.

The chain couples TRBV5-1 to TRBJ2-1, with 11 bases that match TRBD2. The CDR3 is 15 amino acids. Germline assignment: CDR1 SGHRS and CDR2 YFSETQ. Trimming took 4 bases from V and 9 from J; bases not matched to a gene: 9. The CDR3: CASSPTSGSIGEQFF. As DNA, the CDR3 is TGCGCCAGCAGCCCCACTAGCGGGAGTATCGGTGAGCAGTTCTTC. Using reference TRBV5-1 and TRBJ2-1 for the parts outside the CDR3, the full variable domain is KAGVTQTPRYLIKTRGQQVTLSCSPISGHRSVSWYQQTPGQGLQFLFEYFSETQRNKGNFPGRFSGRQFSNSRSEMNVSTLELGDSALYLCASSPTSGSIGEQFFGPGTRLTVL.

This clonotype was recorded a few times. V and J are TRBV5-1 and TRBJ2-7; D is unclear. Trimming stripped 0 bases from V and 3 bases from J, with 7 bases between. The CDR3 sequence is 13 residues long. CDR1 is SGHRS and CDR2 is YFSETQ in the germline V gene. CDR3 in amino acids: CASSLEGGYEQYF. The CDR3, as DNA: TGCGCCAGCAGCTTGGAGGGCGGCTACGAGCAGTACTTC.

This clonotype was observed a few times. The V and J genes are TRBV20-1 and TRBJ1-2; D not certain. V shed 2 bases and J shed 0 bases, with 7 bases lying between them. The length of the CDR3 is 13 residues. Per the germline V gene, CDR1 is DFQATT and CDR2 is SNEGSKA (reference sequence). CDR3 region: CSARSQANYGYTF. As DNA, the CDR3 is TGCAGTGCTAGAAGCCAGGCTAACTATGGCTACACCTTC.

The chain is built from TRBV29-1 and TRBJ1-2, with D perhaps matching TRBD1 (6 bases). The CDR3 totals 13 residues. From germline, CDR1 is SQVTM and CDR2 ANQGSEA. The V gene lost 5 bases and the J gene lost 7 bases, with 17 bases spanning the gap. In DNA form, the CDR3 reads TGCAGCGTTTCCGGGGGGCGCAACCCTGGCTACACCTTC. This codes for CSVSGGRNPGYTF.

The J gene is TRBJ1-2, the V gene TRBV12-3 or TRBV12-4; D possibly corresponds to TRBD1 (5 bases). CDR3 length: 13 residues. Trimming took off 6 bases at V and 2 bases at J, with 10 bases between the two ends. The DNA for the CDR3 is TGTGCCAGCAGGGCCCCAGGGAACTATGGCTACACCTTC. Translated: CASRAPGNYGYTF.

This clonotype was seen only a few times. The J gene is TRBJ2-4, the V gene TRBV6-6, with TRBD2 matching over 13 bases. Germline CDR1 is MNHNY and CDR2 is SVGAGI (reference sequence). With 2 bases clipped from V and 8 bases from J, the junction kept 3 bases outside the gene matches. The CDR3 consists of 15 residues. In DNA form, the CDR3 reads TGTGCCAGCAGTTACCCTACTAGCGGGAGGGACATTCAGTACTTC. Its translation: CASSYPTSGRDIQYF.

Ten or more counts support this clonotype. This rearrangement joins TRBV5-1 to TRBJ2-5; D is undetermined. CDR3 length equals 11 residues. Germline values: CDR1 SGHRS, CDR2 YFSETQ. The V end lost 2 bases, the J end lost 3 bases, and 2 bases lay between the germline ends. This CDR3 is CASSFEETQYF. CDR3 nucleotide sequence: TGCGCCAGCAGCTTCGAAGAGACCCAGTACTTC.

This clonotype was observed a few times. The gene calls are TRBV7-9 and TRBJ2-3, with D unresolved. The CDR3 extends over 14 amino acids. V was cut by 8 bases and J by 0 bases, with 12 bases left in between. The germline gives CDR1 SEHNR, CDR2 FQNEAQ (reference sequence). The CDR3 DNA is TGTGCCAGCGATGGCGGAACGAGCACAGATACGCAGTATTTT. This encodes CASDGGTSTDTQYF.

This clonotype was counted between two and nine times. This chain uses TRBV20-1 with TRBJ1-5; TRBD1 aligns across 7 bases. The CDR3 runs 13 residues. Per the germline V gene, CDR1 is DFQATT and CDR2 is SNEGSKA (reference sequence). With V trimmed by 6 bases and J by 7 bases, 9 bases remained unmatched. CDR3 sequence reads: CSARGDREQPQHF. For the CDR3, the DNA is TGCAGTGCGAGGGGAGACAGGGAGCAGCCCCAGCATTTT.

This clonotype was detected only a few times. This CDR3 is CSASREATYNEQFF. The DNA of the CDR3 is TGCAGTGCTTCACGGGAGGCCACCTACAATGAGCAGTTCTTC. This chain connects TRBV20-1 to TRBJ2-1; 7 bases match TRBD2. Per the germline V gene, CDR1 is DFQATT and CDR2 is SNEGSKA (reference sequence). The V and J ends lost 5 bases and 2 bases, in that order; junction bases with no gene match: 6. The CDR3 covers 14 residues.

The chain uses TRBV20-1 and TRBJ2-5, with D unclear. Looked up from germline, CDR1 is DFQATT and CDR2 is SNEGSKA (reference sequence). V lost 3 bases and J lost 2, with 10 bases in between. The length of the CDR3 is 13 residues. The CDR3 DNA reads TGCAGTGCTAGGCGGCTCCCACAAGAGACCCAGTACTTC. It codes for CSARRLPQETQYF.

This clonotype showed up just a few times. V gene TRBV12-3 or TRBV12-4 combines with J gene TRBJ2-7; D tentatively reads TRBD1 or TRBD2 (5 bases each). Trimming took off 5 bases at V and 5 bases at J, with 19 bases between the two ends. The CDR3 is 15 amino acids. The CDR3 DNA reads TGTGCCAGCAGTCCTGGGCTTCTGAGAGGGGACGAGCAGTACTTC. Amino acids: CASSPGLLRGDEQYF.

The chain employs TRBV29-1 and TRBJ2-1; no reliable D call. The CDR3 spans 10 residues. The V and J ends lost 4 bases and 5 bases respectively, with 3 bases between them. CDR1 and CDR2 from the germline V gene are SQVTM and ANQGSEA. The CDR3 sequence is CSVGNNEQFF. DNA of the CDR3: TGCAGCGTTGGGAACAATGAGCAGTTCTTC.

This clonotype was recorded a few times. This rearrangement joins TRBV20-1 to TRBJ2-5; D is unclear. From germline, CDR1 is DFQATT and CDR2 SNEGSKA (reference sequence). V was cut by 2 bases and J by 5 bases, with 12 bases left in between. The CDR3 totals 13 residues. The CDR3 region is CSARPPGRETQYF. In DNA form, the CDR3 reads TGCAGTGCTAGACCCCCCGGGCGGGAGACCCAGTACTTC.

This clonotype was observed a few times. V and J are TRBV3-1 and TRBJ2-6; no clear D. This CDR3 has 18 residues. V lost 0 bases to trimming and J lost 0 bases, with 12 bases between them. CDR1 is LGHDT and CDR2 is YNNKEL in the germline V gene (reference sequence). Here the CDR3 reads CASSQDVQSSSGANVLTF. In DNA form, the CDR3 reads TGTGCCAGCAGCCAAGATGTTCAGAGCTCCTCTGGGGCCAACGTCCTGACTTTC.